The rows below give T cell receptor beta chains drawn from one sample of a study of shared T cell receptors in the human thymus. TCRdb's table, derived via immunoSEQ multiplex PCR, lists solely in-frame clones and lacks some. The sample shows hundreds of thousands of clones, 75% to 80% of them seen only once. Another study also made use of these data, one on human thymus T cells.

Sequenced sample: thymocytes. The source of these receptors is a boy in the first two years of life with a congenital heart defect. The CDR3 runs from the conserved cysteine through the conserved F or W. D genes are given only for firm matches. Clone size appears in some rows only: once, few, many, or a class for an expanded clone.

TRBD2	TRBV4-3	few	TRBJ2-3	CASSPFRLAGVRGTDTQYF	TGCGCCAGCAGCCCCTTCCGACTAGCGGGAGTTCGTGGTACAGATACGCAGTATTTT
NA	TRBV25-1	NA	TRBJ1-1	CASSQVGFTEAFF	TGTGCCAGCAGTCAAGTCGGGTTCACTGAAGCTTTCTTT
NA	TRBV11-3	NA	TRBJ2-7	CASSRQGGSYEQYF	TGTGCCAGCAGCCGGCAGGGAGGCTCCTACGAGCAGTACTTC
NA	TRBV29-1	once	TRBJ2-3	CSVESRRPVKGTDTQYF	TGCAGCGTTGAAAGTAGGAGACCCGTCAAGGGCACAGATACGCAGTATTTT
NA	TRBV14	NA	TRBJ1-2	CASSQEGRVYGYTF	TGTGCCAGCAGCCAGGAGGGACGGGTCTATGGCTACACCTTC
TRBD1	TRBV6-6	NA	TRBJ2-7	CASSYLPGQALYEQYF	TGTGCCAGCAGTTATCTTCCGGGACAGGCGCTCTACGAGCAGTACTTC
NA	TRBV28	once	TRBJ1-5	CASGEQGQPQHF	TGTGCCAGCGGAGAACAGGGTCAGCCCCAGCATTTT
TRBD2	TRBV27	NA	TRBJ2-5	CASSLMAGVGQETQYF	TGTGCCAGCAGTTTGATGGCGGGAGTAGGGCAAGAGACCCAGTACTTC
TRBD2	TRBV10-1	NA	TRBJ2-2	CASSAIRGLAGGNTGELFF	TGCGCCAGCAGTGCCATCAGGGGACTAGCGGGAGGGAACACCGGGGAGCTGTTTTTT
TRBD2	TRBV28	NA	TRBJ2-5	CASSFRLAGGWVQETQYF	TGTGCCAGCAGTTTCCGACTAGCGGGAGGGTGGGTCCAAGAGACCCAGTACTTC
NA	TRBV6-1	once	TRBJ2-7	CASSGPLVGPYEQYF	TGTGCCAGCAGTGGCCCTTTGGTGGGGCCCTACGAGCAGTACTTC
NA	TRBV5-8	NA	TRBJ2-6	CASSPDFFPGANVLTF	TGTGCCAGCAGCCCCGACTTCTTCCCTGGGGCCAACGTCCTGACTTTC
TRBD1	TRBV11-2	few	TRBJ1-2	CASSSGGNYGYTF	TGTGCCAGCAGCTCAGGGGGGAACTATGGCTACACCTTC
TRBD1	TRBV7-2	NA	TRBJ1-2	CASTPAGTGYGFNYGYTF	TGTGCCAGCACCCCAGCCGGGACAGGGTACGGGTTCAACTATGGCTACACCTTC
NA	TRBV29-1	NA	TRBJ1-4	CSARGPTNEKLFF	TGCAGCGCCAGGGGACCAACTAATGAAAAACTGTTTTTT
NA	TRBV10-1	NA	TRBJ1-2	CASSESRGNYGYTF	TGCGCCAGCAGTGAAAGTAGGGGGAACTATGGCTACACCTTC
TRBD2	TRBV2	once	TRBJ2-3	CASPPSGKSTDTQYF	TGTGCCAGCCCCCCTAGCGGGAAAAGCACAGATACGCAGTATTTT
NA	TRBV30	NA	TRBJ1-1	CAWRTRSRANTEAFF	TGTGCCTGGAGGACCCGGAGCAGGGCGAACACTGAAGCTTTCTTT
TRBD1	TRBV6-1	NA	TRBJ2-3	CASSGDSPDTQYF	TGTGCCAGCAGTGGGGACAGCCCAGATACGCAGTATTTT
TRBD2	TRBV7-7	NA	TRBJ2-7	CASSLGTSGSAGRDEQYF	TGTGCTAGCAGCTTAGGGACTAGCGGGAGTGCAGGCAGGGACGAGCAGTACTTC
TRBD1	TRBV14	NA	TRBJ1-1	CASSRGTGGPNTEAFF	TGTGCCAGCAGCAGGGGGACAGGGGGCCCGAACACTGAAGCTTTCTTT
NA	TRBV11-3	NA	TRBJ2-7	CASSLDEFSRERHEQYF	TGTGCCAGCAGCTTAGATGAGTTTAGTAGGGAGCGACACGAGCAGTACTTC
NA	TRBV5-6	once	TRBJ1-2	CASSATRDYGYTF	TGTGCCAGCAGCGCAACTCGGGACTATGGCTACACCTTC
TRBD2	TRBV4-2	NA	TRBJ2-3	CASSQPREARADTQYF	TGTGCCAGCAGCCAGCCCCGGGAGGCTCGAGCAGATACGCAGTATTTT
TRBD1	TRBV5-6	NA	TRBJ2-1	CASSSGQGSYNEQFF	TGTGCCAGCAGCTCCGGACAGGGATCCTACAATGAGCAGTTCTTC
TRBD1	TRBV4-1	NA	TRBJ2-1	CASSRIRRDSYYNEQFF	TGCGCCAGCAGCCGTATCCGCCGGGACAGCTACTACAATGAGCAGTTCTTC
TRBD2	TRBV5-1	few	TRBJ2-1	CASSLGGRGTSDYNEQFF	TGCGCCAGCAGCTTGGGCGGTAGGGGGACTAGCGACTACAATGAGCAGTTCTTC
TRBD1	TRBV12-5	NA	TRBJ1-5	CASGSTGTGYQPQHF	TGTGCTAGTGGTTCCACCGGGACAGGGTATCAGCCCCAGCATTTT
NA	TRBV7-7	NA	TRBJ1-4	CASSPDVAGEKLFF	TGTGCCAGCAGTCCAGACGTGGCGGGTGAAAAACTGTTTTTT
TRBD2	TRBV4-3	NA	TRBJ2-2	CASSPGLAGGHTGELFF	TGCGCCAGCAGCCCGGGACTAGCGGGAGGACACACCGGGGAGCTGTTTTTT
NA	TRBV4-3	NA	TRBJ2-5	CASSQVAEQETQYF	TGCGCCAGCAGCCAGGTAGCGGAACAAGAGACCCAGTACTTC
TRBD1	TRBV18	NA	TRBJ1-2	CASSPNNRGYGYTF	TGTGCCAGCTCACCAAACAACAGGGGCTATGGCTACACCTTC
NA	TRBV30	NA	TRBJ2-3	CAWSVNGPDTQYF	TGTGCCTGGAGTGTAAACGGTCCAGATACGCAGTATTTT
NA	TRBV27	few	TRBJ2-7	CASSSGRGNEQYF	TGTGCCAGCAGTTCCGGCAGGGGCAACGAGCAGTACTTC
NA	TRBV6-5	NA	TRBJ2-5	CASSYSRQQETQYF	TGTGCCAGCAGTTACTCGAGACAGCAAGAGACCCAGTACTTC
TRBD1	TRBV25-1	NA	TRBJ1-2	CASSEGQGAHGYTF	TGTGCCAGCAGTGAAGGACAGGGGGCACATGGCTACACCTTC
NA	TRBV18	few	TRBJ1-5	CASSEGGQRQPQHF	TGTGCCAGCTCCGAGGGAGGGCAGCGTCAGCCCCAGCATTTT
TRBD2	TRBV29-1	few	TRBJ2-1	CSVVSTSGRDNEQFF	TGCAGCGTTGTATCCACTAGCGGGAGGGACAATGAGCAGTTCTTC
TRBD1	TRBV9	NA	TRBJ1-1	CASSPRQGRWALNTEAFF	TGTGCCAGCAGCCCGAGACAGGGCAGGTGGGCGTTGAACACTGAAGCTTTCTTT
NA	TRBV6-5	NA	TRBJ2-7	CASKGGTFGYEQYF	TGTGCCAGCAAGGGGGGGACATTCGGCTACGAGCAGTACTTC
NA	TRBV5-5	NA	TRBJ1-2	CASRNSPDGQGSFRYGYTF	TGTGCCAGCAGAAATTCACCGGACGGGCAGGGTAGTTTTCGCTATGGCTACACCTTC
TRBD2	TRBV6-1	NA	TRBJ2-4	CASSVRASGRGARKNIQYF	TGTGCCAGCAGTGTACGGGCTAGCGGGAGAGGAGCGCGCAAAAACATTCAGTACTTC